This TCR beta chain was profiled in a study of cytomegalovirus exposure and HLA in healthy donors listed by TCRdb under 2017. Concerning the study at large: An earlier analysis of roughly 630 of the donors reported 250 to 300 Gb of sequence data and some 100 million unique TCR beta sequences from roughly 180 million T cells. An early release covering about 600 HLA-typed donors comprised roughly 300 gigabases of sequencing data and around 86 million unique TCR sequences. Of the 398 genotyped donors, approximately 82% fell in the genetic ancestry cluster associated with self-reported Caucasian donors. The aim of the study was to test whether cataloging public T cell receptors could identify signatures of past pathogen exposure. The T cell repertoires of several hundred subjects were profiled by immunosequencing and related to cytomegalovirus serostatus. Besides the first cohort of about 730 subjects, a separate validation cohort made up of roughly 120 different subjects was used. To predict cytomegalovirus infection status, the study combined high-throughput TCR immunosequencing, statistical association of individual TCRs with disease status, and machine learning. A later analysis re-analyzed previously published TCR beta repertoires from 650 to 800 donors and added high-resolution HLA genotyping to study TCR occurrence patterns. The later analysis used no new phenotypic data to find candidate immune exposures, relying instead on TCR beta sequences and their occurrence across donors. An earlier analysis of roughly 600 of the donors used high-throughput TCR beta sequencing to judge whether each TCR beta V gene segment behaved as functional or pseudogenic. Alongside the repertoire data, information on donor age, sex, ethnicity and CMV serostatus was compiled. In a later genetic analysis, genome-wide SNP genotypes for about 65% of the roughly 670 donors were used, and that subset was treated as a discovery cohort. All discovery cohort repertoires had been generated on a single sequencing platform. HLA typing included class I and class II loci at four-digit resolution. The number of donors typed differed by locus, with about 629-630 for A, B, C, DRB1 and DQB1, 522 for DQA1, nearly 610 for DPA1, and around 430 for DPB1. About five DR-DQ haplotypes were treated as single units for association and clustering because of strong linkage in the cohort. Across 398 genotyped donors of the cohort, an average of about 200,000 unique TCR beta nucleotide sequences per donor were sequenced, and approximately 17% of those sequences were non-productive. Points the paper makes about the study in general: It was suggested by the authors that the approach could potentially be generalized to other disease states and immunological phenotypes. The classifier was reported to diagnose cytomegalovirus status with high specificity and sensitivity in both the original cohort and the validation cohort. When HLA alleles, especially DR and DQ, strongly co-occurred, TCR associations were difficult to assign to individual alleles. A later analysis reported that several top co-occurrence clusters appeared linked to parvovirus B19, influenza, CMV and Epstein-Barr virus. Correlated functional status among segregating V segments might reflect linkage disequilibrium, but an unknown experimental factor could not be ruled out. A later genetic analysis reported fewer N-insertions in productive TCRs among donors in an Asian-associated ancestry cluster than the roughly 620-donor mean. In an earlier analysis of over 550 of the donors, most TCR beta V segments were observed in productive rearrangements about 90% or about 30% of the time, broadly matching IMGT annotations. A further reported finding was that TCR beta sequences accurately predicted the HLA-A and HLA-B alleles for most subjects in the first cohort. A later analysis found that HLA-associated TCR beta chains were more clonally expanded and had lower generation probabilities than equally common non-associated chains. According to a later analysis, TCR association rates differed among HLA loci, with DRB1 alleles showing the most associated TCRs and HLA-C alleles showing the fewest. For the cohort, immune exposure information was limited to CMV serostatus. A group of highly shared sequence variants was considered likely to be a technical artifact of the sequencing pipeline. In vitro tests confirmed that a few of the cytomegalovirus-associated TCR beta chains recognize cytomegalovirus antigens. The cohort was sequenced for TCR beta chains only, and without alpha or paired-chain data the features that could be detected were limited. A later genetic analysis associated a missense DCLRE1C variant with V-gene and J-gene trimming of TCR beta chains, and an independent cohort replicated the association. The presence/absence analyses assumed that sequencing depth was roughly uniform across donors, and that assumption may not be true. Most TCR sequences were observed very rarely across donors, whereas some public TCRs were present in many individuals. Because counts were too low, roughly 16 rarely observed V segments, including chromosome 9 orphons, were excluded from the earlier analysis of several hundred of the donors. In a later analysis, most CMV-associated TCR beta chains were found to appear HLA-restricted, with HLA associations seemingly driven largely by CMV exposure. A later analysis associated 15,000 or so TCR beta sequences with specific HLA alleles at a false discovery rate of 0.05. The study listed 164 TCR beta chains as associated with cytomegalovirus. Because HLA typing was missing for some donors at each locus, association tests included only the typed subset.

The cohort consisted of 650 to 700 healthy bone marrow donors. At the time of sampling, all cohort members were nominally healthy, though unrecorded immune exposures were likely present. The donor was CMV seronegative and belonged to the group of several hundred seronegative cohort members. Each donor provided a peripheral blood sample, and peripheral blood mononuclear cells were used for TCR beta sequencing. Genomic DNA was extracted from the blood cell samples with the Qiagen DNeasy Blood Extraction Kit. A single count supports this clone. Its antigen is currently not known. Nothing much larger sits one base from this clone, and base qualities are not available. The protocol used for the library was the immunoSEQ multiplex PCR assay. The multiplex PCR relied on a mix of 60 forward primers for TCR Vbeta segments and 13 reverse primers for TCR Jbeta segments. Amplification of the CDR3 region of rearranged TCR beta genes was performed with a multiplex PCR assay on genomic DNA. The amplified TCR beta libraries were sequenced on the Illumina HiSeq System as 87-base-pair reads. As for the original processing: A later analysis counted about 80 million unique TCR beta chains across the 650 to 700 repertoires, and around 9.9 million of these chains were shared by at least two donors. Raw reads were error-corrected and collapsed into unique sequences by a nearest-neighbor algorithm in which closely related sequences were merged to remove PCR and sequencing errors. CDR3 sequences were aligned to IMGT reference sequences to assign V, D and J gene segments. For a sequence to be retained, a match of at least six nucleotides to both a V gene segment and a J gene segment was required. Rearrangements were classified as productive when the CDR3 lacked stop codons and remained in frame with V and J, and all other rearrangements were classified as non-productive. CDR3 was defined by IMGT convention, running from the second conserved V-encoded cysteine to the conserved J-encoded phenylalanine. In an earlier analysis of roughly 580 of the donors, sequences lacking an unambiguous match to a single V gene segment were excluded. In an earlier analysis of more than 500 of the donors, a V segment was called functional when productive rearrangements were above 56.7%, and segregating when the standard deviation between donors exceeded 5%. To diagnose cytomegalovirus status from the catalog of TCR beta chain sequences, a statistical classification framework was built. In a later analysis, V and J genes were assigned by comparing TCR nucleotide sequences against IMGT/GENE-DB human TR gene sequences. In a later analysis, CDR3 sequences and most-parsimonious VDJ recombination scenarios were assigned using the TCRdist pipeline. In a later analysis, each TCR beta chain was defined by its CDR3 amino acid sequence together with its V-gene family, and reads lacking a unique V-gene family were excluded. In a later analysis, some 600 highly shared, low-generation-probability nucleotide sequences were removed to address suspected cross-contamination and a sequencing artifact. For each public chain, a later analysis derived a clonal expansion index from normalized ranks of inferred template counts within each repertoire. In a later analysis, generation probabilities were computed using a VDJ recombination model fitted to out-of-frame rearrangements, and the results were checked against IGoR. In a later analysis, TCR-TCR, TCR-HLA and TCR-CMV co-occurrence was scored with hypergeometric tests, and a repertoire-size bias correction was applied to TCR pairs. To estimate false discovery rates, a later analysis permuted the HLA or CMV assignments 20 times. A later analysis grouped co-occurring TCRs with DBSCAN, adding TCRdist sequence similarity when clustering within HLA-allele-positive subsets. Co-occurrence clustering excluded repertoires with fewer than 30,000 or more than 120,000 public chains, plus five with anomalous nucleotide sharing. The source is immuneACCESS, and TCRdb retained only in-frame sequences with V and J called. Part of the clones is not carried over; for the studies checked, unresolved V genes explain less than half of this, and the remainder is unexplained. The V and J calls and clone size were taken over from that table, and D and trimming were inferred from the DNA. The sample table holds about 170,000 clones, of which over 60% were seen once. Less than 1.6% of the sample lies in the top ten.

Sequenced: PBMCs. The receptor was derived from a girl aged 5-17 years in good health and CMV-seronegative.

The sequenced DNA: TGTGCCAGCAGTTTACCGAGACAGAAGGGCTACACCTTC. It codes for CASSLPRQKGYTF. The V and J genes are TRBV28 and TRBJ1-2, with a weak D call of TRBD1 (5 bases match). The germline V gene specifies MDHEN as CDR1 and SYDVKM as CDR2. From the cysteine through the phenylalanine, the CDR3 covers 13 amino acids. Only the CDR3 part of the read is kept: 39 bases, read in frame from the first base. At the junction V is shortened by 2 bases and J by 8 bases, with 12 bases in between.